This entry lists 13 T cell receptor beta chains sequenced from one sample in a study of blood T cell repertoires in COVID-19. The data were produced by immunoSEQ multiplex PCR, yet TCRdb's version contains in-frame clones alone and is incomplete. The sample consists of about 200,000 clones, about 83% of them appearing once. The sample was peripheral blood. Receptors were obtained from a man aged 55 to 70 who had recovered from COVID-19.

The J gene is TRBJ1-5, the V gene TRBV6-1; the D gene is possibly TRBD1 (5 bases). Germline V gene lookup returns CDR1 MNHNS and CDR2 SASEGT. The V and J ends lost 3 bases and 7 bases respectively, with 13 bases between them. The length of the CDR3 is 14 residues. CDR3 region: CASSEGGGQQPQHF. CDR3 coding DNA: TGTGCCAGCAGTGAGGGGGGGGGTCAACAGCCCCAGCATTTT.

V is TRBV20-1 and J is TRBJ2-2, with 9 nucleotides matching TRBD2. Per the germline V gene, CDR1 is DFQATT and CDR2 is SNEGSKA (reference sequence). V gave up 3 bases and J gave up 3 bases; unmatched junction bases: 17. The CDR3 has 19 residues. The CDR3 loop reads CSASWSFWRGGLDTGELFF. The CDR3 DNA is TGCAGTGCTAGTTGGTCGTTCTGGCGGGGGGGCCTCGACACCGGGGAGCTGTTTTTT.

The chain's CDR3 is CASSIRQQTTNEKLFF. Written as DNA, the CDR3 is TGTGCCAGTAGTATCAGGCAGCAGACAACTAATGAAAAACTGTTTTTT. The V and J genes are TRBV19 and TRBJ1-4; no reliable D call. Trimming removed 3 bases from V and 0 bases from J, with 11 bases in between. This CDR3 has 16 residues. The germline V gene encodes CDR1 LNHDA and CDR2 SQIVND (reference sequence). Using reference TRBV19 and TRBJ1-4 for the parts outside the CDR3, the full variable domain is DGGITQSPKYLFRKEGQNVTLSCEQNLNHDAMYWYRQDPGQGLRLIYYSQIVNDFQKGDIAEGYSVSREKKESFPLTVTSAQKNPTAFYLCASSIRQQTTNEKLFFGSGTQLSVL.

This clone was seen only once. The J gene is TRBJ2-3, the V gene TRBV27; 9 nucleotides agree with TRBD1. From germline, CDR1 is MNHEY and CDR2 SMNVEV (reference sequence). V was pared by 5 bases and J by 0 bases, with 6 bases of the junction left unmatched. CDR3 length: 16 amino acids. This chain's CDR3 is CASSPRTGVSTDTQYF. For the CDR3, the DNA is TGTGCCAGCAGTCCTCGGACAGGGGTGAGCACAGATACGCAGTATTTT.

The chain is built from TRBV6-5 and TRBJ2-7; TRBD1 agrees at 9 bases. Germline lookup yields CDR1 MNHEY and CDR2 SVGAGI. This CDR3 is built from 15 residues. V gave up 5 bases and J gave up 1 base; unmatched junction bases: 6. The CDR3 sequence is CASSLRTGASYEQYF. The DNA for the CDR3 is TGTGCCAGCAGTCTCAGGACAGGGGCTTCCTACGAGCAGTACTTC.

The genes are TRBV27 and TRBJ2-2; D perhaps matches TRBD2 (6 bases). Trimming removed 8 bases at V and 6 bases at J, with 10 bases between. The CDR3 has 12 residues. Germline CDR1 MNHEY, CDR2 SMNVEV (reference sequence). In DNA, the CDR3 is TGTGCCAGCGCTCCGGGGGCCGGGGAGCTGTTTTTT. Translating gives CASAPGAGELFF.

This chain connects TRBV9 to TRBJ2-1; TRBD2 might be the D (5 bases). The V and J ends lost 6 bases and 0 bases respectively, with 13 bases between them. CDR3 length: 15 amino acids. Germline CDR1 reads SGDLS; CDR2 reads YYNGEE. Written as DNA, the CDR3 is TGTGCCAGCAATATCATGGGGAGCTCCTACAATGAGCAGTTCTTC. It codes for CASNIMGSSYNEQFF. Full variable domain (outside the CDR3, taken from reference TRBV9 and TRBJ2-1): DSGVTQTPKHLITATGQRVTLRCSPRSGDLSVYWYQQSLDQGLQFLIQYYNGEERAKGNILERFSAQQFPDLHSELNLSSLELGDSALYFCASNIMGSSYNEQFFGPGTRLTVL.

This clone was observed a few times. The V gene is TRBV18, the J gene TRBJ2-7; D may be TRBD2 (5 bases). V lost 8 bases and J 4 bases, leaving 12 bases between the germline ends. The CDR3 length is 12 residues. CDR1 and CDR2 from the germline V gene are KGHSH and LQKENI. CDR3 loop: CASARDSYEQYF. In nucleotides, the CDR3 is TGTGCCAGCGCTCGGGATTCTTACGAGCAGTACTTC.

The rearrangement links TRBV27 to TRBJ2-2; D gene uncertain. The CDR3 sequence is 14 residues long. Between the trimmed V and J ends, which lost 9 bases and 5 bases, there was a span of 16 bases. The germline CDR1 and CDR2 sequences are MNHEY and SMNVEV (reference sequence). Written as DNA, the CDR3 is TGTGCCAGTAGTCCCTGGGCACGAACCGGGGAGCTGTTTTTT. Translated: CASSPWARTGELFF.

V gene TRBV28 combines with J gene TRBJ2-1; 7 nucleotides align to TRBD1. CDR1 is MDHEN, CDR2 SYDVKM, per germline. The CDR3 has 15 residues. V lost 5 bases, J lost 8 bases, and 12 bases stayed unmatched. The CDR3 here is CASSATLTGRDEQFF. The CDR3 nucleotides are TGTGCCAGCAGTGCAACCTTGACAGGGCGCGATGAGCAGTTCTTC. Full variable domain (outside the CDR3, taken from reference TRBV28 and TRBJ2-1): DVKVTQSSRYLVKRTGEKVFLECVQDMDHENMFWYRQDPGLGLRLIYFSYDVKMKEKGDIPEGYSVSREKKERFSLILESASTNQTSMYLCASSATLTGRDEQFFGPGTRLTVL.

The chain carries TRBV5-1 and TRBJ1-2; a possible D gene is TRBD1 (6 bases). The CDR3 loop spans 13 amino acids. From germline, CDR1 is SGHRS and CDR2 YFSETQ. The V end lost 6 bases, the J end lost 5 bases, and 14 bases lay between the germline ends. CDR3 bases: TGCGCCAGCACTGACAGGCTCCTTTATGGCTACACCTTC. This gives the protein CASTDRLLYGYTF.

The chain is built from TRBV7-3 and TRBJ2-5; D may be TRBD1 (5 bases). Trimming removed 5 bases at V and 2 bases at J, with 9 bases between. This CDR3 has 13 residues. The germline CDR1 and CDR2 sequences are SGHTA and FQGTGA. The CDR3 sequence: CASSRDSQETQYF. DNA of the CDR3: TGTGCCAGCAGCCGAGACAGTCAAGAGACCCAGTACTTC.

CDR3 coding DNA: TGTGCCAGCAGTGCTGGCACAGATACGCAGTATTTT. Translating gives CASSAGTDTQYF. V and J are TRBV2 and TRBJ2-3; no clear D. In germline, CDR1 is SNHLY, CDR2 FYNNEI. The CDR3 extends over 12 amino acids. The ends were cut back, 4 bases at V and 1 base at J, with 3 bases in the middle.